This T cell receptor beta chain was observed in a study of OX40 agonist ivuxolimab in advanced cancers. Study results and limitations: The CD4+ and CD8+ T cells in the blood had expanded clonally by week 6 at 0.1 to 3.0 mg/kg.

Using immunoSEQ multiplex PCR, the repertoire was profiled, and TCRdb retains in-frame clones only, with some absent. Counted here are more than 60,000 clones, roughly nine tenths occurring once; the ten biggest clones make up roughly 1.1%. CDR3 length equals 15 residues. Losses at the gene ends were 6 bases for V and 7 bases for J; bases not matched to a gene: 8. Per the germline V gene, CDR1 is MNHNS and CDR2 is SASEGT. Comment on this clone: Its antigen is still unknown.

Sequenced here: CD4+ or CD8+ T cells sorted from blood, sampled in a trial of the OX40 agonist ivuxolimab. The chain carries TRBV6-1 and TRBJ1-4, with 10 bases identical to TRBD1. This sequence originates from an adult with an advanced solid tumor such as melanoma, head and neck, liver or kidney cancer. The CDR3 bases are TGTGCCAGCAGCCCCCTCCGGGACAGGGGTGAAAAACTGTTTTTT. Translated, it gives CASSPLRDRGEKLFF.